Listed here is a single T cell receptor (beta chain). The data originate from a study of blood T cell repertoires in COVID-19. Whole-study context: T cells, B-cell-depleted T cells, or PBMCs provided the cDNA or gDNA that served as material.

Under the authors' procedure: Nucleated cell number was recorded as an estimate derived from reference gene primer amplification. TCRdb keeps only in-frame clones here, not all; method: immunoSEQ multiplex PCR. V, J and clone size derive from that table, while D and trimming were established from the DNA sequence. The sample lists about 26,000 clones; roughly four fifths were seen once. V was cut by 4 bases and J by 6 bases, with 10 bases left in between. The V gene's germline CDR1 is MGHRA and CDR2 YSYEKL. This CDR3 region has 13 residues. V gene TRBV4-1 combines with J gene TRBJ2-1; no firm D call. The source of this sequence is a human donor in a cohort sampled during active COVID-19. Source material: peripheral blood. CDR3 amino acids: CASSPLIGNEQFF. CDR3 DNA sequence: TGCGCCAGCAGCCCCCTAATCGGCAATGAGCAGTTCTTC.